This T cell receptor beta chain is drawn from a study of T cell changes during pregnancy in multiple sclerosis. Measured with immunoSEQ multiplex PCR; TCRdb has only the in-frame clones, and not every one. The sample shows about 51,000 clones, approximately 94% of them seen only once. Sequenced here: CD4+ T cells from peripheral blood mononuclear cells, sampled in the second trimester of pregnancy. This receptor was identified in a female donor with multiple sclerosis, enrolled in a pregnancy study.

CDR3 DNA sequence: TGTGCCAGCAGCGCGTGGGTAGGGGCGGATGGCTACACCTTC. It translates to CASSAWVGADGYTF. The chain carries TRBV7-2 and TRBJ1-2; tentative D call: TRBD1 (5 bases). The CDR3 runs 14 residues. The germline V gene encodes CDR1 SGHTA and CDR2 FQGNSA. Deletions cut 5 bases from V and 6 bases from J, with 16 bases between.